The clone carrying this T cell receptor beta chain occurred a few times. V lost 0 bases to trimming and J lost 11 bases; unmatched junction nucleotides: 15. This CDR3 has 16 amino acids. Germline CDR1 and CDR2: DFQATT and SNEGSKA (reference sequence). The sample originates from a study of identical twins. TCRdb re-called the 5' RACE reads with MiXCR, one entry per CDR3 protein. The top ten clones hold about 0.25% of a sample with 1.5 million to 2 million distinct CDR3 sequences, more than 30% of them seen once. The sample comprised cord blood. The clonotype originates from a newborn girl in good health. The gene calls are TRBV20-1 and TRBJ2-5; 10 positions agree with TRBD2. The CDR3 here is CSARDTLLAGYNEQYF. The CDR3 DNA reads as TGCAGTGCTAGAGATACCCTACTAGCGGGGTACAATGAGCAGTACTTC.